Below, 18 T cell receptor beta chains from the same sample are listed, as sequenced in a study of response to subunit inactivated influenza vaccine (dated by TCRdb to 2017 to 2018). The protocol used for the library was RT-PCR. These reads were obtained on an Illumina HiSeq 2500. TCRdb reran the public reads through fastp at Q25 and MiXCR, keeping productive beta chains. Each CDR3 protein gets just one entry, which takes the most common genes and DNA from the rows behind it. The sample has approximately 530,000 distinct CDR3 sequences on record, more than 7% of them singletons. The top ten clonotypes cover around 13% of the sample. The material sequenced was PBMCs from blood, taken approximately 25 months after vaccination. Receptors originate from a man between 50 and 75 years old who received an inactivated influenza vaccine. Donor details come from another sample of the same person, matched by shared clones.

This clonotype turned up a few times. This chain joins TRBV11-2 and TRBJ2-7; a weak D match, TRBD1 (5 bases). This CDR3 is built from 16 residues. Germline CDR1 is SGHAT and CDR2 is FQNNGV. Trimming stripped 1 base from V and 1 base from J, with 14 bases between. The CDR3: CASSLGGQGTSYEQYF. The CDR3 nucleotides read TGTGCCAGCAGCTTAGGGGGTCAGGGTACGTCCTACGAGCAGTACTTC.

The chain joins TRBV20-1 to TRBJ2-7; 8 bases match TRBD1. V was pared by 4 bases and J by 3 bases, with 8 bases of the junction left unmatched. The CDR3 has 14 residues. Germline V CDR1 and CDR2: DFQATT, SNEGSKA (reference sequence). The CDR3, as DNA: TGCAGTGCTATAAACCAGGGGGCAGGCTACGAGCAGTACTTC. This gives the protein CSAINQGAGYEQYF.

J is TRBJ2-7 and V is TRBV9, with no clear D. The length of the CDR3 is 12 residues. CDR1 SGDLS and CDR2 YYNGEE come from the germline V gene. Trimming removed 1 base at V and 6 bases at J, with 8 bases between. The chain's CDR3 is CASSVMGGEQYF. CDR3 sequence (DNA): TGTGCCAGCAGCGTAATGGGTGGCGAGCAGTACTTC.

The J gene is TRBJ2-7, the V gene TRBV6-5; 8 nucleotides agree with TRBD2. The CDR3 has 15 amino acids. The germline CDR1 and CDR2 sequences are MNHEY and SVGAGI. After removal of 3 bases from V and 7 bases from J, the junction contained 11 bases not matched to a gene. Here the CDR3 reads CASSYSPLREGEQYF. Written as DNA, the CDR3 is TGTGCCAGCAGTTATTCCCCGCTCCGGGAGGGAGAGCAGTACTTC.

The chain couples TRBV29-1 to TRBJ2-7; TRBD1 agrees at 7 bases. Looked up from germline, CDR1 is SQVTM and CDR2 is ANQGSEA. The CDR3 is 12 amino acids. V lost 5 bases to trimming and J lost 4 bases; unmatched junction nucleotides: 5. CDR3 sequence (DNA): TGCAGCGTTTCCCCCAGGGGGTACGAGCAGTACTTC. Translated, it gives CSVSPRGYEQYF.

This clonotype was recorded many times. V gene TRBV4-1 combines with J gene TRBJ1-4, with 7 nucleotides matching TRBD1. The CDR3 is 14 amino acids. V shed 2 bases and J 11 bases; nucleotides not matched to a gene: 8. CDR1 and CDR2 from the germline V gene are MGHRA and YSYEKL. The chain's CDR3 is CASSQWSQGDKLFF. CDR3 nucleotide sequence: TGCGCCAGCAGCCAATGGTCGCAGGGGGATAAACTGTTTTTT.

This clonotype has just a few counts. The chain links TRBV7-2 to TRBJ2-1, with D tentatively TRBD2 (6 bases). Between the trimmed V and J ends, which lost 0 bases and 3 bases, there was a span of 9 bases. CDR1 and CDR2 (germline): SGHTA, FQGNSA. This CDR3 comprises 15 residues. CDR3 in DNA: TGTGCCAGCAGCTTAGCGGCTAGCGTCTACAATGAGCAGTTCTTC. It codes for CASSLAASVYNEQFF.

The rearrangement links TRBV5-6 to TRBJ2-7; the D gene is possibly TRBD1 (5 bases). Germline-derived CDR1 and CDR2 are SGHDT and YYEEEE. Trimming removed 2 bases from V and 6 bases from J, with 18 bases in between. This CDR3 has 15 residues. The CDR3 reads CASSFRQGYVAEQYF. CDR3 bases: TGTGCCAGCAGCTTCAGGCAGGGTTATGTCGCCGAGCAGTACTTC.

The rearrangement joins TRBV12-3 or TRBV12-4 to TRBJ2-7, with 7 bases that match TRBD2. V lost 5 bases to trimming and J lost 6 bases; unmatched junction nucleotides: 13. The CDR3 has 15 amino acids. The CDR3 here is CASSPGTRGGLEQYF. CDR3 coding DNA: TGTGCCAGCAGTCCAGGGACGAGGGGAGGGCTCGAGCAGTACTTC.

This chain joins TRBV5-1 and TRBJ2-7, with TRBD1 matching 8 bases. The V gene's germline CDR1 is SGHRS and CDR2 YFSETQ. This CDR3 is built from 15 residues. V dropped 2 bases and J dropped 2; count of bases not matched to a gene: 6. The CDR3 sequence is CASSFEPGGAYEQYF. CDR3 coding DNA: TGCGCCAGCAGCTTTGAGCCAGGGGGCGCCTACGAGCAGTACTTC.

This clonotype has a handful of counts. The chain couples TRBV10-3 to TRBJ2-3; 9 positions agree with TRBD2. CDR3 length: 17 amino acids. Trimming at V came to 10 bases and at J to 0 bases, leaving 14 bases not matched to a gene. CDR1 is ENHRY and CDR2 is SYGVKD in the germline V gene. CDR3 DNA: TGTGCCACCCAGGGAGCGGGGGGACTATTTAGCACAGATACGCAGTATTTT. Protein product: CATQGAGGLFSTDTQYF.

This clonotype was observed a few times. The rearrangement uses TRBV5-4 and TRBJ2-1, with TRBD1 identical over 7 bases. The length of the CDR3 is 15 residues. V lost 0 bases and J lost 5; bases outside the gene matches: 5. Germline V lookup: CDR1 SGHNT, CDR2 YYREEE (reference sequence). CDR3 nucleotide sequence: TGTGCCAGCAGCTTGGCACAGGGGATAAACAATGAGCAGTTCTTC. This gives the protein CASSLAQGINNEQFF. Full variable domain (outside the CDR3, taken from reference TRBV5-4 and TRBJ2-1): ETGVTQSPTHLIKTRGQQVTLRCSSQSGHNTVSWYQQALGQGPQFIFQYYREEENGRGNFPPRFSGLQFPNYSSELNVNALELDDSALYLCASSLAQGINNEQFFGPGTRLTVL.

This clonotype has a count of ten or more. The J gene is TRBJ1-1, the V gene TRBV20-1; possible D gene TRBD1, 5 bases. This CDR3 region has 13 residues. In germline, CDR1 is DFQATT, CDR2 SNEGSKA (reference sequence). V gave up 3 bases and J gave up 3 bases, with 11 bases separating them. The CDR3 coding sequence is TGCAGTGCTAGTACGGGGACGTACACTGAAGCTTTCTTT. It codes for CSASTGTYTEAFF.

The chain couples TRBV20-1 to TRBJ2-5, with a weak D call TRBD2 (6 bases). The CDR3 covers 13 residues. The V end lost 6 bases, the J end lost 5 bases, and 16 bases lay between the germline ends. CDR1 is DFQATT and CDR2 is SNEGSKA in the germline V gene (reference sequence). This chain's CDR3 is CSAEMTSLETQYF. The CDR3 coding sequence is TGCAGTGCCGAGATGACTAGTCTGGAGACCCAGTACTTC.

The sample holds a few counts of this clonotype. The chain couples TRBV9 to TRBJ2-7; 7 nucleotides align to TRBD2. CDR1 SGDLS and CDR2 YYNGEE come from the germline V gene. CDR3 length: 13 residues. Unmatched junction bases numbered 7, after V lost 0 bases and J lost 10 bases. This CDR3 is CASSVAASGAQYF. The CDR3 DNA reads as TGTGCCAGCAGCGTAGCTGCTAGCGGAGCCCAGTACTTC.

This clonotype was seen ten or more times. V usage is TRBV15 and J usage is TRBJ2-3, with TRBD2 matching 10 bases. Germline V gene lookup returns CDR1 LNHNV and CDR2 YYDKDF (reference sequence). Trimming removed 3 bases from V and 4 bases from J; junction bases left unmatched: 7. The CDR3 totals 16 residues. CDR3 sequence reads: CATSSLILAGPDTQYF. The CDR3 DNA sequence: TGTGCCACCAGCAGCTTGATACTAGCGGGACCAGATACGCAGTATTTT.

The J gene is TRBJ2-1, the V gene TRBV7-2; TRBD2 aligns across 13 bases. Germline loops: CDR1 SGHTA, CDR2 FQGNSA. After removal of 3 bases from V and 8 bases from J, the junction contained 10 bases not matched to a gene. The CDR3 totals 17 residues. CDR3 coding DNA: TGTGCCAGCAGCTTCGTGACTAGCGGGGGGACGCGGGATGAGCAGTTCTTC. It encodes CASSFVTSGGTRDEQFF.

The gene calls are TRBV4-3 and TRBJ2-5, with 11 bases aligning to TRBD2. J lost 1 base, V lost 4 bases, and 2 bases had no gene match. The germline CDR1 and CDR2 sequences are LGHNA and YSLEER. The CDR3 is 15 residues long. This CDR3 reads CASSRTSGSQETQYF. The CDR3 bases are TGCGCCAGCAGCCGGACTAGCGGGTCCCAAGAGACCCAGTACTTC.